This T cell receptor (beta chain) stems from a study of blood T cell repertoires in COVID-19. Across the whole study: The study drew acute and convalescent COVID-19 samples from the United States, Italy and Spain.

The CDR3 totals 14 residues. V was trimmed by 0 bases and J by 3 bases, leaving 9 bases between them. Germline CDR1 KGHSH, CDR2 LQKENI. The study drew participants aged about 18 to 90 years from 20 to 30 US areas. This table comes from immunoSEQ multiplex PCR, and its TCRdb copy is limited to in-frame clones, with some not included. The data contain 100,000 to 150,000 clones, 75% to 90% of them singletons. The sequenced sample consisted of PBMCs or T cells enriched from blood (not recorded which). This TCR came from a woman aged 45-65 years who had recovered from COVID-19. This chain links TRBV18 with TRBJ2-7; D perhaps matches TRBD2 (5 bases). The CDR3 nucleotides read TGTGCCAGCTCACCACCCCGGGATCTCTACGAGCAGTACTTC. This codes for CASSPPRDLYEQYF.